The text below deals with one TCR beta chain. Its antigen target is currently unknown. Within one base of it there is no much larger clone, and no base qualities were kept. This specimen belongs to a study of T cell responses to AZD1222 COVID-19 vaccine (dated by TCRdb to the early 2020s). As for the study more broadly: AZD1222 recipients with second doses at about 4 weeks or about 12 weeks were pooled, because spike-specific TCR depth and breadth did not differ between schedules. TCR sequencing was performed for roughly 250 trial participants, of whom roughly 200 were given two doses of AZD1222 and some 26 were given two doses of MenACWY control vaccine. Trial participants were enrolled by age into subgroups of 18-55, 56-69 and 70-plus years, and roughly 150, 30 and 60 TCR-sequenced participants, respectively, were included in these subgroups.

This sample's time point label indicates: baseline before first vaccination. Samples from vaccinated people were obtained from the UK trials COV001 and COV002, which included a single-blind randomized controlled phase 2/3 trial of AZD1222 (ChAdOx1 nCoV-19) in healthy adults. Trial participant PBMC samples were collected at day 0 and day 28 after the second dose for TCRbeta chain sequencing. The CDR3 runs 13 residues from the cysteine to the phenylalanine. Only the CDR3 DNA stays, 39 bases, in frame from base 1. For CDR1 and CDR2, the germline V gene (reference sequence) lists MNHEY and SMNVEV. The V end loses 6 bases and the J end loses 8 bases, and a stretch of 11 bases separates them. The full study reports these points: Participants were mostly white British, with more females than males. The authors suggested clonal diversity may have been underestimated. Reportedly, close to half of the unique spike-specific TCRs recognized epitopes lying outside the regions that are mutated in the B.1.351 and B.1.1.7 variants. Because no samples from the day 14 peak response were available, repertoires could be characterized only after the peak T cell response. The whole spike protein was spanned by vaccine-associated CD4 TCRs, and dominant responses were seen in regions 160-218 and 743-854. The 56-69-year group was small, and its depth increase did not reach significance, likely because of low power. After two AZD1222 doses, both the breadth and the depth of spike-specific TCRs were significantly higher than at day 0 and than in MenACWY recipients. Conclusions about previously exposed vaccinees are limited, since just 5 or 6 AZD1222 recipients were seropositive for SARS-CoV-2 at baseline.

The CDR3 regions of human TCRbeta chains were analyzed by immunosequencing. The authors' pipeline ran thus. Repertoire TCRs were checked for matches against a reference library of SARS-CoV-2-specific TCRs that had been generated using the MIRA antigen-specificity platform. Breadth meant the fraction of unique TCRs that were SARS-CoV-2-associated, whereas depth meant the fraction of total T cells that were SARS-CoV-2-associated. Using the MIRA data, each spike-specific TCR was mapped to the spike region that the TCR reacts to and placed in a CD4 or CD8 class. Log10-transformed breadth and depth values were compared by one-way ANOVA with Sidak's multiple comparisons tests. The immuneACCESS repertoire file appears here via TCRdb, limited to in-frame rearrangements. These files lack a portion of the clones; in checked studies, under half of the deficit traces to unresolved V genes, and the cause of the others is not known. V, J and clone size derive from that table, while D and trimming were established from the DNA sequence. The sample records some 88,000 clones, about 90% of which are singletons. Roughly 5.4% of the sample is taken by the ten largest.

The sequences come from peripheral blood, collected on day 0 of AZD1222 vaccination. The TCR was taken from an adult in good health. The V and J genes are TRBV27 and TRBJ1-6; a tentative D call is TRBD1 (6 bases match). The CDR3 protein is CASSHREYSPLHF. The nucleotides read TGTGCCAGCAGCCACAGGGAGTATTCACCCCTCCACTTT.